What follows are 26 T cell receptor beta chains derived from one specimen sequenced in a study of siplizumab effects on memory and regulatory T cells. Profiling relied on immunoSEQ multiplex PCR, and the TCRdb table lists in-frame clones only, not all of them. The sample lists about 100,000 clones, less than 95% occurring once. The sequenced sample consisted of non-Treg CD4+ T cells sorted from blood. Receptor source: a human donor in good health.

This sequence joins TRBV6-5 and TRBJ2-1; 8 nucleotides line up with TRBD2. The germline V gene encodes CDR1 MNHEY and CDR2 SVGAGI. The CDR3 sequence is 15 residues long. V shed 4 bases and J 3 bases; nucleotides not matched to a gene: 5. The DNA for the CDR3 is TGTGCCAGCAGTTCCCGGACTAGCAACTACAATGAGCAGTTCTTC. This encodes CASSSRTSNYNEQFF.

CDR3 in amino acids: CASRGTEAFF. The CDR3 bases are TGTGCCAGTCGGGGCACTGAAGCTTTCTTT. The V gene is TRBV19, the J gene TRBJ1-1, with D unresolved. The V gene's germline CDR1 is LNHDA and CDR2 SQIVND (reference sequence). V was clipped by 8 bases and J by 4 bases, with 5 bases between them. The CDR3 is made up of 10 amino acids. The full variable domain, with the rest looked up from reference TRBV19 and TRBJ1-1, is DGGITQSPKYLFRKEGQNVTLSCEQNLNHDAMYWYRQDPGQGLRLIYYSQIVNDFQKGDIAEGYSVSREKKESFPLTVTSAQKNPTAFYLCASRGTEAFFGQGTRLTVV.

The CDR3 DNA follows: TGCAGCGTTCGTTTATGGTATGGCTACACCTTC. It yields the protein CSVRLWYGYTF. The chain joins TRBV29-1 to TRBJ1-2; D gene unclear. CDR1 and CDR2 (germline): SQVTM, ANQGSEA. Trimming removed 5 bases at V and 5 bases at J, with 9 bases between. The CDR3 is 11 residues long.

This clone appeared once. The CDR3 region has the DNA TGCGCCAGCAGCCGAGGATCAATACAGGCTCCAAACACTGAAGCTTTCTTT. Residues: CASSRGSIQAPNTEAFF. V and J are TRBV5-1 and TRBJ1-1; tentative D call: TRBD1 (5 bases). V lost 4 bases and J 2 bases, leaving 21 bases between the germline ends. The CDR3 contains 17 residues. Germline V gene lookup returns CDR1 SGHRS and CDR2 YFSETQ.

The CDR3 region is CASSTRFTGVLSTDTQYF. The DNA for the CDR3 is TGTGCCAGTAGTACCCGTTTTACAGGGGTCCTTAGCACAGATACGCAGTATTTT. V and J are TRBV19 and TRBJ2-3; 7 bases match TRBD1. J lost 0 bases, V lost 4 bases, and 13 bases had no gene match. The V gene's germline CDR1 is LNHDA and CDR2 SQIVND (reference sequence). This CDR3 region has 18 residues.

The chain couples TRBV12-5 to TRBJ1-1, with unresolved D. Per germline, CDR1 LGHNT and CDR2 FRNRAP. V dropped 7 bases and J dropped 1 base, with 25 bases sitting between them. The CDR3 contains 18 residues. Here the CDR3 reads CASEWASDGYLQNTEAFF. Here the CDR3 DNA reads TGTGCTAGTGAATGGGCATCGGACGGCTACCTACAGAACACTGAAGCTTTCTTT. Full variable domain (remainder filled in from reference TRBV12-5 and TRBJ1-1): DARVTQTPRHKVTEMGQEVTMRCQPILGHNTVFWYRQTMMQGLELLAYFRNRAPLDDSGMPKDRFSAEMPDATLATLKIQPSEPRDSAVYFCASEWASDGYLQNTEAFFGQGTRLTVV.

The chain recombines TRBV2 with TRBJ1-2; a possible D gene is TRBD1 (5 bases). The CDR3 totals 13 residues. The V gene's germline CDR1 is SNHLY and CDR2 FYNNEI. V lost 3 bases and J lost 2, with 7 bases in between. The CDR3 region has the DNA TGTGCCAGCAGTGAGCGGACAAACTATGGCTACACCTTC. Its protein product is CASSERTNYGYTF.

The chain couples TRBV11-2 to TRBJ2-7; D tentatively fits TRBD1 or TRBD2 (5 bases each). The CDR3 spans 15 residues. Germline V gene lookup returns CDR1 SGHAT and CDR2 FQNNGV. V lost 5 bases and J 5 bases, leaving 19 bases between the germline ends. DNA of the CDR3: TGTGCCAGCAGCCGCCGAGGGGCGCAATACGACGAGCAGTACTTC. Translation: CASSRRGAQYDEQYF.

The chain uses TRBV5-1 and TRBJ1-1; a weak D match, TRBD1 (6 bases). Germline lookup yields CDR1 SGHRS and CDR2 YFSETQ. The V end was cut by 4 bases, the J end by 10 bases, with 23 bases between. CDR3 size: 15 residues. The CDR3 DNA sequence: TGCGCCAGCAGCCCCAGTACAGGGACGTCATCTGTAGCTTTCTTT. Translated: CASSPSTGTSSVAFF.

The rearrangement links TRBV28 to TRBJ2-7, with unresolved D. Trimming removed 5 bases at V and 2 bases at J, with 16 bases between. Germline V gene sequence: CDR1 MDHEN, CDR2 SYDVKM. CDR3 size: 15 residues. The CDR3, as DNA: TGTGCCAGCAGTCTACCGATCCGGGCACCCTACGAGCAGTACTTC. Translation: CASSLPIRAPYEQYF. Combining the CDR3 with reference TRBV28 and TRBJ2-7 gives the whole variable domain DVKVTQSSRYLVKRTGEKVFLECVQDMDHENMFWYRQDPGLGLRLIYFSYDVKMKEKGDIPEGYSVSREKKERFSLILESASTNQTSMYLCASSLPIRAPYEQYFGPGTRLTVT.

The chain links TRBV7-2 to TRBJ2-5; no firm D call. The J call may be wrong; the DNA end is better matched by TRBJ2-7. The germline V gene encodes CDR1 SGHTA and CDR2 FQGNSA. The CDR3 contains 14 residues. Written as DNA, the CDR3 is TGTGCCAGCACCGCAGACGGCCCGGGCGGCGAGCAGTACTTC. Translating gives CASTADGPGGEQYF.

The chain joins TRBV9 to TRBJ1-1; D unresolved. Trimming cost V 4 bases and J 0 bases, with 1 base left between them. The CDR3 has 11 residues. Looked up from germline, CDR1 is SGDLS and CDR2 is YYNGEE. The CDR3 loop is CASSLNTEAFF. The CDR3 DNA reads TGTGCCAGCAGCCTGAACACTGAAGCTTTCTTT. The entire variable domain, with the rest obtained from reference TRBV9 and TRBJ1-1, is as follows: DSGVTQTPKHLITATGQRVTLRCSPRSGDLSVYWYQQSLDQGLQFLIQYYNGEERAKGNILERFSAQQFPDLHSELNLSSLELGDSALYFCASSLNTEAFFGQGTRLTVV.

V gene TRBV18 combines with J gene TRBJ1-2; D gene ambiguous. There are 13 residues in the CDR3. Between the trimmed V and J ends, which lost 5 bases and 0 bases, there was a span of 7 bases. CDR1 KGHSH and CDR2 LQKENI come from the germline V gene. CDR3 in amino acids: CASSGQSNYGYTF. The CDR3 DNA follows: TGTGCCAGCTCAGGGCAGTCTAACTATGGCTACACCTTC.

This sequence joins TRBV19 and TRBJ1-3; D gene unclear. Germline V CDR1 and CDR2: LNHDA, SQIVND (reference sequence). V lost 9 bases and J 2 bases, leaving 14 bases between the germline ends. CDR3 length: 14 residues. The DNA for the CDR3 is TGTGCCAGCCGATTTAGCGGGACTGGAAACACCATATATTTT. Protein product: CASRFSGTGNTIYF.

This clone is a singleton in its sample. J is TRBJ2-3 and V is TRBV11-1, with D possibly being TRBD2 (6 bases). V dropped 2 bases and J dropped 5 bases, with 23 bases sitting between them. This CDR3 comprises 18 residues. The germline gives CDR1 SGHAT, CDR2 FQDESV (reference sequence). CDR3 nucleotide sequence: TGTGCCAGCAGCTTACGTCCGGCCCAGCCGGGAGCGCGAGATACGCAGTATTTT. It codes for CASSLRPAQPGARDTQYF.

The J gene is TRBJ2-2, the V gene TRBV5-4, with TRBD1 identical over 11 bases. Trimming took 3 bases from V and 5 from J; bases not matched to a gene: 6. The CDR3 is 16 amino acids. The germline V gene has CDR1 SGHNT and CDR2 YYREEE (reference sequence). This CDR3 is CASSSPRDRGTGELFF. In DNA, the CDR3 is TGTGCCAGCAGCTCCCCCCGGGACAGGGGGACCGGGGAGCTGTTTTTT.

The CDR3 protein is CASSAGDGTTYEQYF. CDR3 DNA sequence: TGTGCCAGCAGCGCGGGGGACGGGACGACCTACGAGCAGTACTTC. The chain is built from TRBV9 and TRBJ2-7, with D possibly TRBD2 on 6 matching bases. Germline V gene sequence: CDR1 SGDLS, CDR2 YYNGEE. V lost 3 bases, J lost 2 bases, and 15 bases lay in between. The CDR3 runs 15 residues.

This clone has a single count. The chain couples TRBV6-1 to TRBJ2-1; D ambiguous. Trimming removed 6 bases at V and 9 bases at J, with 9 bases between. This CDR3 region has 11 residues. Per the germline V gene, CDR1 is MNHNS and CDR2 is SASEGT. The CDR3 DNA reads TGTGCCAGCAGAGTAACAAGTGAGCAGTTCTTC. It translates to CASRVTSEQFF.

The V and J genes are TRBV19 and TRBJ1-5; D not resolved. Germline loops: CDR1 LNHDA, CDR2 SQIVND (reference sequence). The germline V and J ends were trimmed by 3 bases and 4 bases, with 10 bases remaining between them. This CDR3 spans 14 amino acids. This CDR3 is CASSIPGLNQPQHF. The CDR3 region has the DNA TGTGCCAGTAGTATCCCGGGTTTAAATCAGCCCCAGCATTTT.

The V gene is TRBV6-6, the J gene TRBJ2-7; TRBD2 matches 12 bases. CDR1 is MNHNY and CDR2 is SVGAGI in the germline V gene (reference sequence). There are 14 residues in the CDR3. Germline trimming cut 7 bases from V and 3 bases from J; bases unmatched to any gene: 4. CDR3 sequence: CASTLAGGNYEQYF. In DNA, the CDR3 is TGTGCCAGCACCCTAGCGGGAGGGAACTACGAGCAGTACTTC.

The rearrangement uses TRBV15 and TRBJ2-1; TRBD2 aligns across 7 bases. The CDR3 spans 15 residues. In germline, CDR1 is LNHNV, CDR2 YYDKDF (reference sequence). The ends lost 3 bases at V and 7 bases at J; junction bases unmatched: 9. CDR3 nucleotide sequence: TGTGCCACCAGCAGGGCTGGGGAGGGTAGGAATGAGCAGTTCTTC. This gives the protein CATSRAGEGRNEQFF.

The V and J genes are TRBV5-6 and TRBJ2-3, with 10 bases aligning to TRBD2. Germline lookup yields CDR1 SGHDT and CDR2 YYEEEE. The CDR3 has 16 residues. V shed 6 bases and J 6 bases; nucleotides not matched to a gene: 13. In DNA, the CDR3 is TGTGCCAGCAATAGACGGACTAGCGGCTACCCCGATACGCAGTATTTT. Translation gives CASNRRTSGYPDTQYF. Looking up the rest from reference TRBV5-6 and TRBJ2-3 gives the full variable domain: DAGVTQSPTHLIKTRGQQVTLRCSPKSGHDTVSWYQQALGQGPQFIFQYYEEEERQRGNFPDRFSGHQFPNYSSELNVNALLLGDSALYLCASNRRTSGYPDTQYFGPGTRLTVL.

The chain recombines TRBV2 with TRBJ1-2; TRBD1 agrees at 11 bases. V shed 3 bases, J shed 0 bases, and the junction held 3 bases outside the gene matches. Per the germline V gene, CDR1 is SNHLY and CDR2 is FYNNEI. The CDR3 is made up of 16 amino acids. CDR3 region: CASSEDRGPTNYGYTF. In DNA, the CDR3 is TGTGCCAGCAGTGAGGACAGGGGGCCAACTAACTATGGCTACACCTTC.

The CDR3 is CASTNPTGGTEAFF. The DNA of the CDR3 is TGTGCCAGCACCAACCCGACAGGGGGCACTGAAGCTTTCTTT. The V and J genes are TRBV28 and TRBJ1-1; 9 bases are shared with TRBD1. Trimming at V came to 7 bases and at J to 4 bases, leaving 7 bases not matched to a gene. This CDR3 contains 14 residues. The germline gives CDR1 MDHEN, CDR2 SYDVKM.

V is TRBV7-6 and J is TRBJ1-1; possibly TRBD1 for D (5 bases). Trimming took 2 bases from V and 1 from J, leaving 8 bases between them. Germline CDR1 SGHVS, CDR2 FNYEAQ. This CDR3 has 14 amino acids. Here the CDR3 DNA reads TGTGCCAGCAGCTTATCTCAGGGGAACACTGAAGCTTTCTTT. It translates to CASSLSQGNTEAFF. The variable domain in full, with the rest retrieved from reference TRBV7-6 and TRBJ1-1, is GAGVSQSPRYKVTKRGQDVALRCDPISGHVSLYWYRQALGQGPEFLTYFNYEAQQDKSGLPNDRFSAERPEGSISTLTIQRTEQRDSAMYRCASSLSQGNTEAFFGQGTRLTVV.

The rearrangement joins TRBV5-1 to TRBJ1-1; TRBD1 aligns across 10 bases. The CDR3 contains 17 residues. Germline CDR1 and CDR2: SGHRS and YFSETQ. The V gene end was trimmed by 5 bases and the J gene end by 0 bases; junction bases not matched to a gene: 10. The CDR3: CASRIETGGYMNTEAFF. In nucleotides, the CDR3 is TGCGCCAGCAGAATTGAGACAGGGGGCTACATGAACACTGAAGCTTTCTTT.